The present entry profiles one TCR beta chain with its context. Other nucleotide sequences from this sample produce the same CDR3. Per the original data handling: Amplifying reference gene primers gave estimates of nucleated cell counts. Using immunoSEQ multiplex PCR, the repertoire was profiled, and TCRdb retains in-frame clones only, with some absent. The V and J calls and clone size are taken from that table; D and trimming were inferred from the DNA. The sample includes around 200,000 clones, around nine tenths seen only once; the top ten take about 0.96%. Trimming took 0 bases from V and 6 from J, leaving 12 bases between them. This CDR3 region has 14 residues. Germline V CDR1 and CDR2: GTSNPN, SVGIG (reference sequence). These data belong to a study of blood T cell repertoires in COVID-19. Study in general: Italy, Spain and the United States were the sources of the convalescent and acute COVID-19 samples. From T cells, B-cell-depleted T cells, or PBMCs came the material, which was cDNA or gDNA.

This receptor was taken from a woman younger than 30 who had recovered from COVID-19. This chain links TRBV30 with TRBJ1-5; TRBD1 is a possible D gene (5 bases). Sequencing was carried out using peripheral blood. Here the CDR3 DNA reads TGTGCCTGGAGTGTTCGGGGGTCGGGTCAGCCCCAGCATTTT. As protein: CAWSVRGSGQPQHF.